This TCR beta chain comes out of a study of blood T cell repertoires in COVID-19. The wider study: Acute and convalescent COVID-19 specimens originated in the United States, Italy and Spain.

Trimming took 4 bases from V and 0 from J, leaving 10 bases between them. Germline-derived CDR1 and CDR2 are SGHVS and FQNEAQ. This CDR3 has 14 amino acids. Original processing methods: Using reference gene primer amplification, nucleated cell counts were estimated. TCRdb keeps only in-frame clones here, not all; method: immunoSEQ multiplex PCR. D and trimming come from the DNA, and the V and J calls and clone size come from that table. The repertoire holds some 210,000 clones, about 90% seen once, with more than 0.95% in the top ten. The chain combines TRBV7-8 with TRBJ2-7, with D possibly matching TRBD1 (6 bases). This clonotype was obtained from a man aged 25 to 45 with acute or convalescent COVID-19. Sequencing was carried out using peripheral blood. The CDR3: CASSSKQGSYEQYF. The CDR3 DNA sequence: TGTGCCAGCAGCTCCAAACAGGGCTCCTACGAGCAGTACTTC. Variable domain in full (rest from reference TRBV7-8 and TRBJ2-7): GAGVSQSPRYKVAKRGQDVALRCDPISGHVSLFWYQQALGQGPEFLTYFQNEAQLDKSGLPSDRFFAERPEGSVSTLKIQRTQQEDSAVYLCASSSKQGSYEQYFGPGTRLTVT.